A selection of T cell receptor beta chains follows, all from one sample in a study of blood T cell repertoires in COVID-19. Clones were sequenced by immunoSEQ multiplex PCR, and TCRdb holds only the in-frame ones, with some missing. The table records approximately 150,000 clones, more than 70% of them present only once. Source material: peripheral blood. The receptor source for this set is a woman in her fifties or sixties with acute or convalescent COVID-19. Each CDR3 is given without its conserved first and last residue. A D gene is named only where the DNA matches it firmly. The size of a clone is reported for some rows only, either as once, few or many, or as a class for expanded clones.

d_gene: TRBD2
j_gene: TRBJ2-1
v_gene: TRBV29-1
abundance: .
CDR3aa: SDKSAGGPHNEQF

d_gene: TRBD1
j_gene: TRBJ1-2
v_gene: TRBV5-5
abundance: .
CDR3aa: ASSPKNRDRVVNYGYT

d_gene: .
j_gene: TRBJ2-3
v_gene: TRBV25-1
abundance: .
CDR3aa: ASSDQRSTDTQY

d_gene: TRBD2
j_gene: TRBJ2-5
v_gene: TRBV20-1
abundance: .
CDR3aa: SASGLAGWETQY

d_gene: TRBD1
j_gene: TRBJ1-3
v_gene: TRBV6-5
abundance: .
CDR3aa: ASSSVPGQGRNTIY

d_gene: .
j_gene: TRBJ1-1
v_gene: TRBV19
abundance: once
CDR3aa: ASSRPTGTRHTEAF

d_gene: .
j_gene: TRBJ2-7
v_gene: TRBV4-1
abundance: .
CDR3aa: ASSQANYGSYEQY

d_gene: .
j_gene: TRBJ2-7
v_gene: TRBV5-1
abundance: .
CDR3aa: ASSSHRETGSYEQY

d_gene: .
j_gene: TRBJ1-2
v_gene: TRBV24-1
abundance: .
CDR3aa: ATSAATVRGGYT

d_gene: .
j_gene: TRBJ2-7
v_gene: TRBV4-3
abundance: .
CDR3aa: ASSQAALDTTYEQY

d_gene: .
j_gene: TRBJ2-7
v_gene: TRBV20-1
abundance: .
CDR3aa: SVRRAYEQY

d_gene: .
j_gene: TRBJ1-1
v_gene: TRBV11-2
abundance: .
CDR3aa: ASSREGRTALGNTEAF

d_gene: .
j_gene: TRBJ2-3
v_gene: TRBV21-1
abundance: .
CDR3aa: ANPPQGVAGDTQY

d_gene: TRBD1
j_gene: TRBJ1-4
v_gene: TRBV30
abundance: .
CDR3aa: AWRRQGTNEKLF

d_gene: .
j_gene: TRBJ1-6
v_gene: TRBV5-1
abundance: few
CDR3aa: ASSLAGRTDYNSPLH

d_gene: .
j_gene: TRBJ1-2
v_gene: TRBV10-2
abundance: .
CDR3aa: ASSEGGRSYGYT

d_gene: .
j_gene: TRBJ2-3
v_gene: TRBV3-1/TRBV3-2
abundance: .
CDR3aa: ASSQIRGAWDTQY

d_gene: .
j_gene: TRBJ2-3
v_gene: TRBV15
abundance: few
CDR3aa: ATSSITDTQY

d_gene: TRBD2
j_gene: TRBJ2-3
v_gene: TRBV4-1
abundance: many
CDR3aa: ATTRLAGTTDTQY

d_gene: .
j_gene: TRBJ2-6
v_gene: TRBV7-9
abundance: once
CDR3aa: ASSWDEWTAGANVLT

d_gene: .
j_gene: TRBJ2-7
v_gene: TRBV25-1
abundance: once
CDR3aa: ASSETPNTYEQY

d_gene: .
j_gene: TRBJ2-3
v_gene: TRBV6-5
abundance: .
CDR3aa: ASIASTGPDTQY

d_gene: TRBD1
j_gene: TRBJ2-3
v_gene: TRBV27
abundance: .
CDR3aa: ASSPLLRDREREDTQY

d_gene: .
j_gene: TRBJ1-6
v_gene: TRBV30
abundance: .
CDR3aa: AWAGEYNSPLH

d_gene: TRBD2
j_gene: TRBJ2-5
v_gene: TRBV5-4
abundance: .
CDR3aa: ASSGGTSSQETQY

d_gene: .
j_gene: TRBJ2-4
v_gene: TRBV4-1
abundance: .
CDR3aa: ASSHQGGENIQY

d_gene: .
j_gene: TRBJ1-1
v_gene: TRBV28
abundance: .
CDR3aa: ASSFPGTEAF

d_gene: TRBD1
j_gene: TRBJ2-3
v_gene: TRBV28
abundance: .
CDR3aa: AIAQGALGDTQY

d_gene: TRBD2
j_gene: TRBJ2-1
v_gene: TRBV10-1
abundance: once
CDR3aa: ASSDLLAGNRNEQF